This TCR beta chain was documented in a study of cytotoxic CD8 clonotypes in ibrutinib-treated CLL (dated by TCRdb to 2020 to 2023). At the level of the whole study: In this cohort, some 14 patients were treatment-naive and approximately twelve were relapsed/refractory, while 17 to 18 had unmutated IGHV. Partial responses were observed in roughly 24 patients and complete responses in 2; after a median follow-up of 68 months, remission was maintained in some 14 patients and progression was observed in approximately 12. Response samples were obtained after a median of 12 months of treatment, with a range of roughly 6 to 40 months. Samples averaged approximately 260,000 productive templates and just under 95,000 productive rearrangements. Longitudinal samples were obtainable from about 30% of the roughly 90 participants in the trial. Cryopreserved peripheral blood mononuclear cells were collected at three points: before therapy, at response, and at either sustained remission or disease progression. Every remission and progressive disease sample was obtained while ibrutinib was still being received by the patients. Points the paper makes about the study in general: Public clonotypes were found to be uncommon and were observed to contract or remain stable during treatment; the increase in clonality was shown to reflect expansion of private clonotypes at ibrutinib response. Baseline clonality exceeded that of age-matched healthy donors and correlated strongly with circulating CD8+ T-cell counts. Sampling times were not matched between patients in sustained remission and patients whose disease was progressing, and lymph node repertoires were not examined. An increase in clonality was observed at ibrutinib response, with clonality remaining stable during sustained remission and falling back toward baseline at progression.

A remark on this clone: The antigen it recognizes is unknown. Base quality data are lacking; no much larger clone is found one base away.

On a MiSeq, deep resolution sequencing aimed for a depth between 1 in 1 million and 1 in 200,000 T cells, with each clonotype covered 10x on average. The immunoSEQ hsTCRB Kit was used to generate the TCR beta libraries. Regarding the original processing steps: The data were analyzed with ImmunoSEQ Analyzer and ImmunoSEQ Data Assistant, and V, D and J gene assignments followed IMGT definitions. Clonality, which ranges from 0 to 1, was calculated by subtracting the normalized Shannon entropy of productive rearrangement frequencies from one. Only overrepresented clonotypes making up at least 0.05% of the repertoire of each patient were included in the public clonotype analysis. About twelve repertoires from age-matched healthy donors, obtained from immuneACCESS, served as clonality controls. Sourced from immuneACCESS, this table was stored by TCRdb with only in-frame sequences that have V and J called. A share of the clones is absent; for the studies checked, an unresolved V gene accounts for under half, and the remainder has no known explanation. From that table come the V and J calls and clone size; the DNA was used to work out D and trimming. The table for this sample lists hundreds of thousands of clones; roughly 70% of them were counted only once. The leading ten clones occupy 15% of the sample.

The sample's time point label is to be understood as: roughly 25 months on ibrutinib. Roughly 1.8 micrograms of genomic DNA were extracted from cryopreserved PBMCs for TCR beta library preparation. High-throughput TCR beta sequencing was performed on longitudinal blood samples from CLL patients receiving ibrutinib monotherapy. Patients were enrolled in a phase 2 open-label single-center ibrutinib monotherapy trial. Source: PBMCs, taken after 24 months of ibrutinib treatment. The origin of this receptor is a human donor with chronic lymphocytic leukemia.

The CDR3 region reads CASRRTWGTGELFF. Read as DNA, the sequence is TGTGCCAGCAGAAGGACATGGGGGACCGGGGAGCTGTTTTTT. The sequence links TRBV25-1 to TRBJ2-2; the D region may be TRBD1 or TRBD2, each matching 5 bases equally. Inclusive of the bounding cysteine and phenylalanine, the CDR3 is 14 residues long. Only the CDR3 DNA is retained, 42 bases long and in frame from the first base. Per the germline V gene, MGHDK is the CDR1 and SYGVNS is the CDR2. Cut back by 6 bases and 5 bases, the V and J ends lie 13 bases apart.